The TCR beta chain under discussion was sequenced for a study of immune characterization of retroperitoneal liposarcoma. The trim removed 5 bases at V and 1 base at J, leaving 4 bases unmatched. This CDR3 comprises 14 residues. Germline V gives CDR1 MNHEY, CDR2 SVGAGI. TCRdb re-derived calls from the PCR reads in MiXCR, one entry per CDR3 protein. The data show thousands of distinct CDR3 sequences, under 45% seen once. The sequenced sample was tumor tissue. The chain has TRBV6-5 and TRBJ2-7; 8 positions agree with TRBD1. This clonotype was obtained from a male donor with retroperitoneal liposarcoma. This chain's CDR3 is CASSQTGGSYEQYF. CDR3 coding DNA: TGTGCCAGCAGTCAAACAGGGGGATCCTACGAGCAGTACTTC.